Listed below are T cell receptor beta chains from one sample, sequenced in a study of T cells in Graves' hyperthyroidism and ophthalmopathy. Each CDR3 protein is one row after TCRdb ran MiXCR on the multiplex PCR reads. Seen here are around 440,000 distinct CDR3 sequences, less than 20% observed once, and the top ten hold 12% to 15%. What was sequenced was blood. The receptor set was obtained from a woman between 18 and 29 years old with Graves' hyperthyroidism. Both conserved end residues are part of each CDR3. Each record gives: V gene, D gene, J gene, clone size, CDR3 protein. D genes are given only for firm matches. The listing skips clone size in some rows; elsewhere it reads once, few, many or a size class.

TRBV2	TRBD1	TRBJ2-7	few	CASSEETGGYEQYF
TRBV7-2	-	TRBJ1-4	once	CASSFGVGLFF
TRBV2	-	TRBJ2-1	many	CASSEGGTGRQFF
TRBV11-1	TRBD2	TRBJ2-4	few	CASSHRLAPPKNIQYF
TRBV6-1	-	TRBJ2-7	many	CASRGRSYEQYF
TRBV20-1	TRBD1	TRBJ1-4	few	CSVRDRGREKLFF
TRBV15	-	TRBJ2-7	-	CATSRAGKISYEQYF
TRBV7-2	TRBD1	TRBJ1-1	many	CASRLGGATEAFF
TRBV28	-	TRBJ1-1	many	CAGSSHMNTEAFF
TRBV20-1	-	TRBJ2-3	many	CSARDGIAGTDTQYF
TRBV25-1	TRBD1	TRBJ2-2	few	CASSERQGAGGELFF
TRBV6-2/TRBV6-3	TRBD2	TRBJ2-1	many	CASSYSTQILTSENEQFF
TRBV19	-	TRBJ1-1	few	CASSAPSGTYLQEAFF
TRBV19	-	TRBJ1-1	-	CASNPRGSFSEAFF
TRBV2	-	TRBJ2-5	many	CASSELEGETQYF